This TCR beta chain appears in the sequencing data of a study of CD8 T cells in ankylosing spondylitis. V was clipped by 10 bases and J by 3 bases, with 10 bases between them. The CDR3 loop spans 12 amino acids. Germline CDR1 and CDR2: SEHNR and FQNEAQ (reference sequence). Remarks on this clonotype: Its target is unknown.

Study-wide points: Reportedly, significant enrichment of disease-linked clones occurred in matched ankylosing spondylitis synovial fluid. Clones linked with disease were CD8+ and fairly uncommon in the peripheral blood. The study identified a TCR beta motif of several highly homologous variants that appeared characteristic of ankylosing spondylitis blood.

5'-RACE, quantitative and with molecular barcodes, yielded the TCR beta libraries. TCRdb used MiXCR to reprocess the 5' RACE reads, holding one entry per CDR3 protein. The table includes about 280,000 distinct CDR3 sequences, 15% to 25% detected once. This TCR was recovered from a male donor with ankylosing spondylitis or in good health (not recorded which). The chain combines TRBV7-9 with TRBJ2-1; D is unclear. The sample was blood, either unsorted or a sorted T cell fraction (not recorded which). DNA of the CDR3: TGTGCCACCATACCCGACTACAATGAGCAGTTCTTC. Amino acid sequence: CATIPDYNEQFF.